Listed here are 20 T cell receptor beta chains from one sample, sequenced in a study of cytomegalovirus exposure and HLA in healthy donors. Researchers ran the PCR with 60 Vbeta and 13 Jbeta primers. This table comes from immunoSEQ multiplex PCR, and its TCRdb copy is limited to in-frame clones, with some not included. This sample carries 160,000 or so clones, about 77% of them seen once, and the ten largest clones take about 1.3%. The sequencing input was PBMCs. These receptors originate from a woman aged 45-65 years in good health and CMV-seronegative.

The rearrangement links TRBV6-5 to TRBJ2-5; 7 bases line up with TRBD1. This CDR3 contains 15 residues. Losses at the gene ends were 5 bases for V and 6 bases for J; bases not matched to a gene: 12. Germline loops: CDR1 MNHEY, CDR2 SVGAGI. The CDR3 loop is CASSASWGQSKTQYF. Here the CDR3 DNA reads TGTGCCAGCAGTGCATCTTGGGGACAGTCCAAGACCCAGTACTTC.

The chain has TRBV7-8 and TRBJ2-7; no firm D call. Deletions cut 4 bases from V and 6 bases from J, with 10 bases between. From germline, CDR1 is SGHVS and CDR2 FQNEAQ. The CDR3 length is 12 residues. The CDR3 nucleotides read TGTGCCAGCAGCTCAAACTCGCCCGAGCAGTACTTC. Translated: CASSSNSPEQYF.

The J gene is TRBJ2-7, the V gene TRBV28, with 12 bases fitting TRBD2. The V gene's germline CDR1 is MDHEN and CDR2 SYDVKM. The CDR3 spans 14 residues. Germline trimming cut 2 bases from V and 5 bases from J; bases unmatched to any gene: 1. CDR3 in DNA: TGTGCCAGCAGTTTAAGACTAGCGGGAGACGAGCAGTACTTC. Its translation: CASSLRLAGDEQYF.

The CDR3 coding sequence is TGTGCCAGCAGTTACTCGAGGGGGCGCGGCACTGAAGCTTTCTTT. Its protein product is CASSYSRGRGTEAFF. The rearrangement links TRBV6-6 to TRBJ1-1; TRBD1 matches 7 bases. This CDR3 contains 15 residues. V lost 0 bases to trimming and J lost 4 bases; unmatched junction nucleotides: 5. In germline, CDR1 is MNHNY, CDR2 SVGAGI (reference sequence).

The CDR3 DNA is TGTGCCACCAGCAGAGATTACGGGGGAACTTACGGCTACACCTTC. Translating it yields CATSRDYGGTYGYTF. The rearrangement links TRBV15 to TRBJ1-2; D might be TRBD1 (5 bases). The CDR3 spans 15 residues. Trimming took 0 bases from V and 8 from J, leaving 16 bases between them. Germline CDR1 and CDR2: LNHNV and YYDKDF (reference sequence).

This clone was seen a single time. The rearrangement links TRBV28 to TRBJ2-3; 7 nucleotides agree with TRBD1. Germline trimming cut 6 bases from V and 2 bases from J; bases unmatched to any gene: 11. The CDR3 spans 16 residues. Germline CDR1 and CDR2: MDHEN and SYDVKM. The CDR3 sequence is CASRKQGQGDTDTQYF. The CDR3 region has the DNA TGTGCCAGCAGAAAACAGGGGCAGGGGGACACAGATACGCAGTATTTT.

In its sample, this clone was seen once. The chain joins TRBV5-4 to TRBJ2-1, with TRBD2 identical over 13 bases. The CDR3 totals 14 residues. CDR1 is SGHNT and CDR2 is YYREEE in the germline V gene (reference sequence). V lost 10 bases and J lost 5; bases outside the gene matches: 6. The chain's CDR3 is CASKGTSGNNEQFF. DNA for the CDR3: TGTGCCTCCAAGGGGACTAGCGGGAACAATGAGCAGTTCTTC. The complete variable domain, with remaining parts taken from reference TRBV5-4 and TRBJ2-1, reads ETGVTQSPTHLIKTRGQQVTLRCSSQSGHNTVSWYQQALGQGPQFIFQYYREEENGRGNFPPRFSGLQFPNYSSELNVNALELDDSALYLCASKGTSGNNEQFFGPGTRLTVL.

The chain is built from TRBV11-2 and TRBJ1-2; tentatively, D is TRBD1 (5 bases). The CDR3 has 13 residues. Looked up from germline, CDR1 is SGHAT and CDR2 is FQNNGV. V was pared by 5 bases and J by 9 bases, with 16 bases between. The CDR3 bases are TGTGCCAGCAGCAACTCCCGGACAACGCGCTACACCTTC. This translates into CASSNSRTTRYTF.

V and J are TRBV28 and TRBJ2-7, with 8 bases identical to TRBD1. The CDR3 runs 18 residues. Germline CDR1 is MDHEN and CDR2 is SYDVKM. The V gene end was trimmed by 1 base and the J gene end by 4 bases; junction bases not matched to a gene: 15. Here the CDR3 DNA reads TGTGCCAGCAGTTTATCGTCGACAGGGGATTTTTGGGGGTACGAGCAGTACTTC. Protein: CASSLSSTGDFWGYEQYF.

The V call is TRBV18, the J call TRBJ2-5; tentative D call: TRBD1 (7 bases). CDR1 and CDR2 (germline): KGHSH, LQKENI. The V and J ends lost 2 bases and 0 bases respectively, with 10 bases between them. This CDR3 is 15 amino acids long. CDR3 protein: CASSPAGGYQETQYF. The CDR3 bases are TGTGCCAGCTCACCAGCAGGGGGGTACCAAGAGACCCAGTACTTC.

This clone was picked up a small number of times. The chain combines TRBV4-3 with TRBJ2-7; TRBD1 agrees at 11 bases. V gave up 4 bases and J gave up 4 bases; unmatched junction bases: 9. Germline assignment: CDR1 LGHNA and CDR2 YSLEER. The CDR3 extends over 16 amino acids. The CDR3 DNA reads TGCGCCAGCAGCCCGCGCCGGGACAGGGGGTTGTACGAGCAGTACTTC. Translating gives CASSPRRDRGLYEQYF.

This chain connects TRBV5-6 to TRBJ1-2; 9 bases are a match to TRBD1. Trimming removed 4 bases from V and 5 bases from J; junction bases left unmatched: 6. This CDR3 contains 14 residues. In germline, CDR1 is SGHDT, CDR2 YYEEEE. CDR3 nucleotides: TGTGCCAGCAGCCTTAGACAGGGGGGTTATGGCTACACCTTC. Translated, it gives CASSLRQGGYGYTF. The complete variable domain, with remaining parts taken from reference TRBV5-6 and TRBJ1-2, reads DAGVTQSPTHLIKTRGQQVTLRCSPKSGHDTVSWYQQALGQGPQFIFQYYEEEERQRGNFPDRFSGHQFPNYSSELNVNALLLGDSALYLCASSLRQGGYGYTFGSGTRLTVV.

The gene calls are TRBV11-2 and TRBJ1-2; 10 nucleotides align to TRBD1. This CDR3 spans 18 amino acids. CDR1 and CDR2 from the germline V gene are SGHAT and FQNNGV. Unmatched junction bases numbered 12, after V lost 5 bases and J lost 0 bases. The DNA for the CDR3 is TGTGCCAGCAGCGCCCCCCGGGACAGGGGTACCTCTAACTATGGCTACACCTTC. Protein: CASSAPRDRGTSNYGYTF.

This clone was observed a handful of times. This sequence joins TRBV2 and TRBJ1-1, with TRBD1 identical over 8 bases. The trim removed 4 bases at V and 6 bases at J, leaving 4 bases unmatched. Germline V CDR1 and CDR2: SNHLY, FYNNEI. The CDR3 extends over 13 amino acids. CDR3 in DNA: TGTGCCAGCAGTGGGACAGGGCGTTCTGAAGCTTTCTTT. It translates to CASSGTGRSEAFF.

The genes are TRBV10-2 and TRBJ2-2; possibly TRBD2 for D (6 bases). CDR1 is WSHSY and CDR2 is SAAADI in the germline V gene. Deletions cut 4 bases from V and 7 bases from J, with 10 bases between. This CDR3 has 13 residues. The CDR3 region is CASSGGGGGELFF. The CDR3 DNA reads as TGCGCCAGCAGTGGTGGGGGAGGCGGGGAGCTGTTTTTT.

The rearrangement uses TRBV7-2 and TRBJ2-5; D perhaps matches TRBD1 (6 bases). Germline CDR1 is SGHTA and CDR2 is FQGNSA. V lost 1 base to trimming and J lost 5 bases, with 14 bases between them. The CDR3 is 15 residues long. CDR3 residues: CASSLVLGRGETQYF. As DNA, the CDR3 is TGTGCCAGCAGCTTAGTTCTAGGCAGGGGTGAGACCCAGTACTTC.

This chain uses TRBV6-6 with TRBJ2-7; TRBD1 matches 7 bases. The CDR3 loop spans 15 amino acids. Germline V gives CDR1 MNHNY, CDR2 SVGAGI (reference sequence). V was pared by 2 bases and J by 3 bases, with 7 bases of the junction left unmatched. The CDR3 loop is CASSYPPGQDYEQYF. The CDR3 bases are TGTGCCAGCAGTTACCCACCCGGACAGGACTACGAGCAGTACTTC.

The J gene is TRBJ1-1, the V gene TRBV11-2, with D uncertain. This CDR3 comprises 17 residues. V was clipped by 1 base and J by 0 bases, with 15 bases between them. Germline CDR1 and CDR2: SGHAT and FQNNGV. CDR3 residues: CASSLAKARGLNTEAFF. Written as DNA, the CDR3 is TGTGCCAGCAGCTTAGCCAAGGCCCGGGGTTTGAACACTGAAGCTTTCTTT.

The chain recombines TRBV7-2 with TRBJ1-2; no definite D call. Germline V gives CDR1 SGHTA, CDR2 FQGNSA. V was cut by 2 bases and J by 3 bases, with 10 bases left in between. The CDR3 extends over 14 amino acids. CDR3 in DNA: TGTGCCAGCAGCTTAACCGGGAATGACTATGGCTACACCTTC. Translated, it gives CASSLTGNDYGYTF.

This rearrangement joins TRBV28 to TRBJ2-5, with a tentative D call TRBD2 (6 bases). The CDR3 contains 14 residues. V lost 1 base to trimming and J lost 4 bases, with 10 bases between them. Germline V CDR1 and CDR2: MDHEN, SYDVKM. The DNA for the CDR3 is TGTGCCAGCAGTTTATATCGGGGAGGAGAGACCCAGTACTTC. Translated: CASSLYRGGETQYF.